The clone carrying this T cell receptor (beta chain) was detected a few times. Germline V CDR1 and CDR2: KGHSH, LQKENI. This CDR3 is built from 15 residues. V lost 3 bases and J lost 3, with 12 bases in between. This specimen comes from a study of blood T cell repertoires in COVID-19. For the study at large: Sources were T cells, B-cell-depleted T cells, or PBMCs; the material itself was cDNA or gDNA.

Clones were sequenced by immunoSEQ multiplex PCR, and TCRdb holds only the in-frame ones, with some missing. The sample lists 200,000 to 250,000 clones, roughly 80% occurring once. The rearrangement uses TRBV18 and TRBJ1-5, with D possibly TRBD1 on 6 matching bases. The TCR sequence derives from a woman older than 75 with COVID-19, enrolled during active disease. The specimen was peripheral blood. The CDR3 nucleotides are TGTGCCAGCTCACCGGCGACAGGTTCCAATCAGCCCCAGCATTTT. This encodes CASSPATGSNQPQHF.